These 5 T cell receptor beta chains originate from one sample sequenced in a study of metastatic and nonmetastatic thyroid tumors (dated by TCRdb to 2018 to 2020). No treatment had been received by any patient before thyroid surgery. Libraries were made using PCR. The sample was run on an Illumina HiSeq 4000. In TCRdb, the public reads were trimmed at Q25 with fastp and aligned with MiXCR, with productive beta chains retained. The sample table holds roughly 20,000 clones, of which around 11% were seen once. Clones ranked in the top ten supply 7.5% to 8% of the sample. Sequences were obtained from blood. The receptors shown here come from a female donor with papillary thyroid cancer or a benign thyroid nodule (not recorded which). Some clones in this sample may be carry-over from other donors' samples.

This clone was picked up a small number of times. The rearrangement joins TRBV6-2 or TRBV6-3 to TRBJ2-7, with D tentatively TRBD2 (6 bases). Germline V gene sequence: CDR1 MNHEY, CDR2 SVGEGT. CDR3 size: 13 residues. V shed 6 bases and J shed 6 bases, with 15 bases lying between them. CDR3: CASRAGLGLEQYF. The CDR3 region has the DNA TGTGCCAGCAGAGCGGGCTTGGGGCTCGAGCAGTACTTC.

About this clone itself: This same CDR3 is encoded by further DNA sequences in the sample. The V gene is TRBV7-2, the J gene TRBJ2-7, with TRBD2 identical over 10 bases. Trimming at V came to 1 base and at J to 4 bases, leaving 4 bases not matched to a gene. The CDR3 consists of 15 residues. Germline CDR1 SGHTA, CDR2 FQGNSA. The CDR3 DNA reads as TGTGCCAGCAGCTTAGGTTCTAGCGGGGGTTACGAGCAGTACTTC. Translated, it gives CASSLGSSGGYEQYF.

This clone was detected many times. The J gene is TRBJ2-1, the V gene TRBV4-1; 8 bases are a match to TRBD2. CDR3 length: 17 amino acids. Looked up from germline, CDR1 is MGHRA and CDR2 is YSYEKL. The V segment lost 4 bases and the J segment 1 base; nucleotides outside the gene matches: 9. CDR3 nucleotide sequence: TGCGCCAGCAGCCGGGCAGGACTAGCTCCTTCCTACAATGAGCAGTTCTTC. It is translated as CASSRAGLAPSYNEQFF.

By sample share, this clone is medium-sized (0.01 to 0.1%). The V gene is TRBV6-4, the J gene TRBJ2-3; 7 bases agree with TRBD2. J was trimmed by 3 bases and V by 2 bases; bases with no gene match: 2. CDR1 MRHNA and CDR2 SNTAGT come from the germline V gene. The CDR3 spans 14 residues. CDR3 DNA: TGTGCCAGCAGTGACGGAGCGGGAACAGATACGCAGTATTTT. The encoded protein is CASSDGAGTDTQYF.

Ten or more counts support this clone. The V call is TRBV7-2, the J call TRBJ2-7, with unresolved D. Germline V gives CDR1 SGHTA, CDR2 FQGNSA. This CDR3 has 13 residues. Trimming cost V 5 bases and J 2 bases, with 10 bases left between them. The CDR3: CASSRYAAYEQYF. CDR3 coding DNA: TGTGCCAGCAGCCGGTACGCCGCCTACGAGCAGTACTTC. Supplemented by reference TRBV7-2 and TRBJ2-7, the full variable domain reads GAGVSQSPSNKVTEKGKDVELRCDPISGHTALYWYRQSLGQGLEFLIYFQGNSAPDKSGLPSDRFSAERTGGSVSTLTIQRTQQEDSAVYLCASSRYAAYEQYFGPGTRLTVT.